This TCR beta chain is drawn from a study of blood T cell repertoires in COVID-19. Study summary: Samples of COVID-19 (acute and convalescent) were obtained from the United States, Italy and Spain. PBMCs, B-cell-depleted T cells, or T cells were the source of the cDNA or gDNA that made up the material.

Authors' processing steps: Nucleated cell counts were estimated from reference gene primer amplification. Generated by immunoSEQ multiplex PCR, the TCRdb table keeps only in-frame clones and is missing some. That table is the source of V, J and clone size, and D and trimming were worked out from the DNA. The sample yields more than 95,000 clones, 70% to 80% seen once. Sequencing was performed on peripheral blood. This clonotype originated in a human donor in a cohort sampled during active COVID-19.

The DNA for the CDR3 is TGTGCCAGTAGTATAGGAGACAGGGGCTCTGGGGCCAACGTCCTGACTTTC. As protein: CASSIGDRGSGANVLTF. The rearrangement joins TRBV19 to TRBJ2-6; 8 nucleotides agree with TRBD1. This CDR3 is built from 17 residues. In germline, CDR1 is LNHDA, CDR2 SQIVND (reference sequence). J lost 0 bases, V lost 1 base, and 2 bases had no gene match.